A selection of T cell receptor beta chains follows, all from one sample in a study of blood T cell repertoires in COVID-19. Libraries were prepared by immunoSEQ multiplex PCR; TCRdb keeps only in-frame clonotypes and omits some of them. The table lists approximately 200,000 clones, roughly 87% of them singletons. Material: PBMCs or T cells enriched from blood (not recorded which). The receptors come from a young man who had recovered from COVID-19. CDR3s leave out the opening cysteine and the closing phenylalanine or tryptophan.

v_gene,CDR3aa
TRBV5-4,ASSLYTGQAF
TRBV11-2,ASSLRAAGELF
TRBV10-3,AIRFDLAGELF
TRBV30,ALTTGTGNTIY
TRBV7-3,ASSGRETQY
TRBV5-1,ASSIQGPPNSPLH
TRBV5-1,ASSLYQGMNYGYT
TRBV29-1,SVSRQGVNEQY
TRBV4-1,ASSQDSMLVGRRNTGELF
TRBV6-5,ASSYSNSGREQY
TRBV29-1,SVISGVDEQY
TRBV5-1,ASSLTLAGVGEQF
TRBV12-3/TRBV12-4,ASSFTGARGYT
TRBV27,ASSLSQGGGQPQH
TRBV28,ASSLGGRSGEKLF
TRBV30,AWSAIRTGTEAF
TRBV2,ASRADRGETQY
TRBV4-3,ASSQNHGNREPYEQY
TRBV9,ASSVVATTYNEQF
TRBV7-2,ASSSLPGGDYNEQF
TRBV7-3,ASSLPRYFIYGYT
TRBV3-1/TRBV3-2,ASSQVGRGSDRETQY
TRBV7-9,ASSPRASGSGTDTQY
TRBV5-6,ASNGTDHNQPQH
TRBV10-3,AISLTGNTGELF
TRBV19,ASSIRGTARRTNEKLF
TRBV6-5,ASSYSSGGATGELF
TRBV10-3,AISSGQSIGEKLF
TRBV18,ASSPPSGDSGGELF
TRBV2,ASSDRDRGNSPLH
TRBV24-1,ATSDMRQGNEQF
TRBV27,ASSSGDRVSRGYT
TRBV10-1,ASSETGRAYEQY
TRBV12-3/TRBV12-4,ASSLATRGYT
TRBV4-1,ASSQDRETGGYEQY